Listed below are T cell receptor beta chains from one sample, sequenced in a study of CD8 T cells in ankylosing spondylitis. TCRdb independently ran MiXCR on the 5' RACE reads; one entry per CDR3 protein. The profile shows more than 500,000 distinct CDR3 sequences, 5.3% of them singletons. The specimen sequenced was blood, either unsorted or a sorted T cell fraction (not recorded which). The source of these receptors is a male donor with ankylosing spondylitis. The CDR3 runs from the conserved cysteine through the conserved F or W. The D gene is left open where the match is weak. Expanded clones get a size class; other rows say once, few or many, or leave the size out.

TRBV29-1	NA	TRBJ2-3	many	CSGGQPSTTDTQYF	TGCAGCGGAGGGCAGCCCAGCACCACAGATACGCAGTATTTT
TRBV6-2/TRBV6-3	NA	TRBJ2-7	few	CASVPRRGTWASSYEQYF	TGTGCCAGCGTTCCCCGCCGCGGCACCTGGGCGAGCTCCTACGAGCAGTACTTC
TRBV7-2	NA	TRBJ2-5	many	CASSLGGGGGETQYF	TGTGCCAGCAGCTTAGGGGGAGGGGGGGGAGAGACCCAGTACTTC
TRBV12-3/TRBV12-4	TRBD2	TRBJ2-1	many	CASSLGAGAYNEQFF	TGTGCCAGCAGTTTAGGGGCGGGGGCCTACAATGAGCAGTTCTTC
TRBV24-1	TRBD1	TRBJ1-5	many	CATSDPSTGPYQPQHF	TGTGCCACCAGTGATCCATCGACAGGGCCGTATCAGCCCCAGCATTTT
TRBV9	TRBD1	TRBJ1-5	many	CASSPRQGLNQPQHF	TGTGCCAGCAGCCCTCGACAGGGGCTCAATCAGCCCCAGCATTTT
TRBV20-1	TRBD2	TRBJ2-1	many	CSARDPGTSGGSYNEQFF	TGCAGTGCTAGAGATCCCGGGACTAGCGGGGGGAGTTACAATGAGCAGTTCTTC
TRBV20-1	NA	TRBJ1-1	many	CSAAQIFTEAFF	TGCAGTGCTGCCCAGATCTTCACTGAAGCTTTCTTT
TRBV14	NA	TRBJ1-2	few	CASSPTGVRGYTF	TGTGCCAGCAGCCCGACGGGGGTGAGGGGCTACACCTTC
TRBV6-1	TRBD1	TRBJ1-2	few	CASSRRGTALQVGYTF	TGTGCCAGCAGTAGAAGAGGGACAGCCCTCCAAGTTGGCTACACCTTC
TRBV5-1	NA	TRBJ2-7	many	CASSRGLYEQYF	TGCGCCAGCAGCAGAGGACTTTACGAGCAGTACTTC
TRBV20-1	NA	TRBJ2-1	few	CSSARVKGYSYNEQFF	TGCAGTTCAGCCAGGGTCAAGGGGTACTCCTACAATGAGCAGTTCTTC
TRBV5-1	NA	TRBJ2-7	many	CASSLELPYEQYF	TGCGCCAGCAGCTTGGAGTTACCCTACGAGCAGTACTTC
TRBV7-2	NA	TRBJ1-1	many	CASSFNRQDTEAFF	TGTGCCAGCAGCTTTAACAGGCAGGACACTGAAGCTTTCTTT
TRBV12-3/TRBV12-4	TRBD1	TRBJ1-2	few	CASSVDRGGYGYTF	TGTGCCAGCAGTGTAGACAGGGGGGGCTATGGCTACACCTTC
TRBV12-3/TRBV12-4	NA	TRBJ2-1	many	CASSFSRAEQFF	TGTGCCAGCAGTTTTTCCCGCGCTGAGCAGTTCTTC
TRBV20-1	TRBD2	TRBJ2-2	many	CSARASGRYGELFF	TGCAGTGCTAGAGCTAGCGGGAGATACGGGGAGCTGTTTTTT
TRBV29-1	TRBD1	TRBJ2-7	many	CSVGGGQGDEQYF	TGCAGCGTGGGTGGGGGACAGGGAGACGAGCAGTACTTC
TRBV4-2	NA	TRBJ1-2	many	CASSQELGSGYTF	TGTGCCAGCAGCCAAGAATTGGGTTCTGGCTACACCTTC
TRBV11-2	NA	TRBJ1-1	many	CASSPSWGMNTEAFF	TGTGCCAGCAGCCCGAGTTGGGGGATGAACACTGAAGCTTTCTTT
TRBV6-5	TRBD1	TRBJ2-7	many	CASSYGQGPFGEQYF	TGTGCCAGCAGTTACGGACAGGGACCGTTCGGCGAGCAGTACTTC
TRBV20-1	TRBD2	TRBJ2-1	many	CSAIGLAGGWEQFF	TGCAGTGCTATTGGACTAGCGGGAGGGTGGGAGCAGTTCTTC
TRBV7-2	NA	TRBJ2-1	many	CASSSQGGTYNEQFF	TGTGCCAGCAGCTCCCAGGGTGGGACCTACAATGAGCAGTTCTTC
TRBV7-2	NA	TRBJ2-7	few	CASSYQAGEYEQYF	TGTGCCAGCAGCTATCAGGCAGGGGAGTACGAGCAGTACTTC
TRBV10-3	NA	TRBJ2-3	many	CAITRALRDTQYF	TGTGCCATCACCCGGGCCCTTCGGGATACGCAGTATTTT
TRBV4-2	NA	TRBJ2-7	NA	CASSQEVRGEQYF	TGTGCCAGCAGCCAAGAGGTCCGCGGCGAGCAGTACTTC
TRBV3-1	NA	TRBJ2-7	NA	CASSQVGEEGEQYF	TGTGCCAGCAGCCAAGTAGGGGAGGAGGGCGAGCAGTACTTC
TRBV6-2/TRBV6-3	NA	TRBJ2-6	many	CASSYRDSGANVLTF	TGTGCCAGCAGTTACCGGGACTCTGGGGCCAACGTCCTGACTTTC
TRBV12-3/TRBV12-4	NA	TRBJ2-3	many	CASTRNYHPDTQYF	TGTGCCAGCACCAGAAATTACCACCCAGATACGCAGTATTTT
TRBV5-5	NA	TRBJ1-1	few	CASRNRAMNTEAFF	TGTGCCAGCCGAAACAGAGCCATGAACACTGAAGCTTTCTTT
TRBV7-2	TRBD2	TRBJ2-1	many	CASSPSGRKYNEQFF	TGTGCCAGCAGCCCTAGCGGGAGGAAGTACAATGAGCAGTTCTTC